This T cell receptor (beta chain) was observed in a study of blood T cell repertoires in COVID-19 (dated by TCRdb to 2020 to 2021). Describing the broader study: The collaborator samples originated in the United States, Italy and Spain and spanned the acute and convalescent phases of COVID-19. The prospective study material was composed of cDNA or gDNA derived from T cells, B-cell-depleted T cells, or PBMCs. Deeply sampled blood TCRbeta repertoires from subjects exposed to, actively infected with, or recovered from COVID-19 were included in the dataset. A freely available public database, intended as a resource for researchers studying the immune response to SARS-CoV-2, is where the repertoires were released. The samples were drawn from two sources: the first 160 participants of the ongoing ImmuneRACE study, and 950 to 1,500 subjects contributed by 6 global collaborators. The sample metadata nearly always contained a de-identified subject ID, COVID-19 status, age in years and sex. Where available, HLA class I and class II types were taken from metadata supplied by the sample provider and were not determined by assay-based typing. Broader findings and caveats from the paper: How much clinical and demographic metadata was included differed by source and by participant, and the metadata was provided uncurated.

The germline V gene supplies CDR1 MNHEY and CDR2 SVGEGT. From cysteine to phenylalanine, the CDR3 is 14 amino acids long. Only the CDR3 part of the read is kept: 42 bases, read in frame from the first base. The trim is 0 bases for V and 8 bases for J, with a gap of 13 bases between the germline ends. Each collaborating institution followed its own protocols to collect whole blood in K2EDTA tubes. Collaborator samples were shipped for TCRbeta analysis as frozen whole blood, isolated PBMCs, or DNA extracted from either sample type. The immunoSEQ Assay, a bias-controlled multiplex PCR, was used to amplify TCRbeta CDR3 regions from genomic DNA. The original pipeline was this. The number of nucleated cells in each sample was estimated by amplification of reference gene primers within the assay. To quantify the absolute abundance of each unique TCRbeta CDR3 rearrangement, sequence reads were collapsed and filtered. For each sample, productive Simpson clonality was calculated as the square root of Simpson's diversity index across productive rearrangements. Entries here come from immuneACCESS through TCRdb and include only in-frame sequences with V and J called. Some clones fail to appear in such tables; in the studies checked, an unresolved V gene covers under half of the shortfall, and the cause of the remainder is unknown. That table supplies the V and J calls and clone size; D and trimming were determined from the DNA. The sample table holds around 200,000 clones, of which 84% were seen once. The ten largest clonotypes hold 14% of the sample.

Regarding this clone: Its antigen is still unknown. Qualities for individual bases were not recorded, and no much larger clone is one base off.

The sample taken for sequencing was peripheral blood. The receptor comes from a young man with active or convalescent COVID-19. The receptor chain draws on TRBV6-2 or TRBV6-3 and TRBJ1-2; the D gene is not confidently resolved. The CDR3 is CASSYSDLTRGYTF. Read as DNA, the sequence is TGTGCCAGCAGTTACTCTGACCTGACTAGGGGCTACACCTTC.